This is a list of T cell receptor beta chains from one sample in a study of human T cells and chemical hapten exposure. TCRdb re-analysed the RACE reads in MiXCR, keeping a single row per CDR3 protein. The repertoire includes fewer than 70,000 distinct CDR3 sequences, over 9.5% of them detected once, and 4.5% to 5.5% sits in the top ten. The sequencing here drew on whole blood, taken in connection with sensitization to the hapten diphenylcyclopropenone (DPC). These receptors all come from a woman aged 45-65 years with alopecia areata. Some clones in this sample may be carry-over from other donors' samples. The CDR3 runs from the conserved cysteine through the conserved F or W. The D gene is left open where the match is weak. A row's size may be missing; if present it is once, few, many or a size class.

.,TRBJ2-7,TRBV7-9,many,TGTGCCAGCAGCTTAGGGCAGGCCGCCTACGAGCAGTACTTC,CASSLGQAAYEQYF
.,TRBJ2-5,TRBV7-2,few,TGTGCCAGCACGGCATTCGGGACAACAGAGACCCAGTACTTC,CASTAFGTTETQYF
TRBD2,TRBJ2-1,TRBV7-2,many,TGTGCCAGCAGCTCTAGAGGGGCGGGAGGTGGCAATGAGCAGTTCTTC,CASSSRGAGGGNEQFF
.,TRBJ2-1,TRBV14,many,TGTGCCAGCAGCGCCGGGACCAAAAGAAATGAGCAGTTCTTC,CASSAGTKRNEQFF
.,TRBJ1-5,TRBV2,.,TGTGCCAGCAAGAGGGGGACGCCGTTGAATCAGCCCCAGCATTTT,CASKRGTPLNQPQHF
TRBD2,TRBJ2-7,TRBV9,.,TGTGCCAGCACCCCTGAGGGGCGGGGGGCCTCCTACGAGCAGTACTTC,CASTPEGRGASYEQYF
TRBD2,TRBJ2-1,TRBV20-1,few,TGCAGTGCCCCGAGGGGGCGGAGCGGGAGGGTCGATGAGCAGTTCTTC,CSAPRGRSGRVDEQFF
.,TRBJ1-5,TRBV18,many,TGTGCCAGCTCACCTTATTTGAGCTATAGCAATCAGCCCCAGCATTTT,CASSPYLSYSNQPQHF
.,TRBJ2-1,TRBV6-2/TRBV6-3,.,TGTGCCAGCAGTTGGACCCCCACCTACAATGAGCAGTTCTTC,CASSWTPTYNEQFF
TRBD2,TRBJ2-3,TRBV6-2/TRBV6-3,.,TGTGCCAGCATCAAGACCCTAGCGGGGGGGCCAGATACGCAGTATTTT,CASIKTLAGGPDTQYF
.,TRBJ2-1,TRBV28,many,TGTGCCAGCAGTTCACAATCGGTGCGGGCAGGTTCCAATGAGCAGTTCTTC,CASSSQSVRAGSNEQFF
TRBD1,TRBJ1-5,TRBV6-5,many,TGTGCCAGCAGCATCAGGGGGCCCAACCCCAATCAGCCCCAGCATTTT,CASSIRGPNPNQPQHF
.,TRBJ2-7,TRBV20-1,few,TGCAGCCCCCTTGATTCATACGAGCAGTACTTC,CSPLDSYEQYF
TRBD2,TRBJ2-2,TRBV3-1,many,TGTGCCAGCAGCCAAGTTGAGGTAGCGGGAGTCGCCGGGGAGCTGTTTTTT,CASSQVEVAGVAGELFF
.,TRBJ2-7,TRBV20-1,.,TGCAGTGCTACGACAGCGCCCCAGGTGGGGGAGCAGTACTTC,CSATTAPQVGEQYF
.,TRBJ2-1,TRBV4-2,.,TGTGCCAGCAGCCAAGAATACCGGGATGAGCAGTTCTTC,CASSQEYRDEQFF
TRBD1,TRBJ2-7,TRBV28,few,TGTGCCAGCAGGTGGGACAGGGGGTCAGGCGAGCAGTACTTC,CASRWDRGSGEQYF
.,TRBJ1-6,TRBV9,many,TGTGCCAGCAGCCCGACGGCGAATAATTCACCCCTCCACTTT,CASSPTANNSPLHF
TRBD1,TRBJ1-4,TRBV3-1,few,TGTGCCAGCAGCCACCAGGGGGGAAGGAGTGAAAAACTGTTTTTT,CASSHQGGRSEKLFF
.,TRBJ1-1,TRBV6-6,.,TGTGCCAGCAGCTTCGACGCACGGGGTACTGAAGCTTTCTTT,CASSFDARGTEAFF
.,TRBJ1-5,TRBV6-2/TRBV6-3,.,TGTGCCAGCAGTCAACAGGCCCCGAAGCCCCAGCATTTT,CASSQQAPKPQHF
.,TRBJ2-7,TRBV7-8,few,TGTGCCAGCAGCCAAGCCTTGGGGGCGCGGGGCGAGCAGTACTTC,CASSQALGARGEQYF
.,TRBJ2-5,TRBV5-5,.,TGTGCCAGCAGCTTGGAGGGAGGCCCACTCGAAAGACAAGAGACCCAGTACTTC,CASSLEGGPLERQETQYF
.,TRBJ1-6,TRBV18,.,TGTGCCAGCTCACCCGACGGTACAGCTAGAAATTCACCCCTCCACTTT,CASSPDGTARNSPLHF
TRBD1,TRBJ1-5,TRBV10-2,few,TGCGCCAGCAGTCCACAACTTCGACAGGGTCTGGGACAGCCCCAGCATTTT,CASSPQLRQGLGQPQHF
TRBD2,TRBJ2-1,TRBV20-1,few,TGCAGTGCTAGACACCTAGCGGGGGGGGACAATGAGCAGTTCTTC,CSARHLAGGDNEQFF
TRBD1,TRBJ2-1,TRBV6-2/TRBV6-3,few,TGTGCCAGCAGTTACCAGGACAGGGTTAGTGAGCAGTTCTTC,CASSYQDRVSEQFF
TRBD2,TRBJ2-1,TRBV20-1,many,TGCAGTGGTGCCCGACTAGCGGGACGCAATGAGCAGTTCTTC,CSGARLAGRNEQFF
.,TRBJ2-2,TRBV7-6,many,TGTGCCAGCAGCTTAAGGGCGAGGGGGACCGGGGAGCTGTTTTTT,CASSLRARGTGELFF
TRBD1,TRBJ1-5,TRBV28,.,TGTGCCAGCAGGCCCAGGGGGCTTACGGTGGGGAGCAATCAGCCCCAGCATTTT,CASRPRGLTVGSNQPQHF
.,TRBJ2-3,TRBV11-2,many,TGTGCCAGCAGCTTACGCAGATTAGATACGCAGTATTTT,CASSLRRLDTQYF
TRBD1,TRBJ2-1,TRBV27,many,TGTGCCAGCAGTAGGACGGCCGGGACAGGGTACAATGAGCAGTTCTTC,CASSRTAGTGYNEQFF
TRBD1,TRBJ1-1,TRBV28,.,TGTGCCAGCAGTCAGAGGACAGGCTATAGCACTTTCTTT,CASSQRTGYSTFF
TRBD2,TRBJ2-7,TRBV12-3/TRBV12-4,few,TGTGCCAGCAGCTCCAACGGCGGGGAACTAGCGGGAGCCCTATACGAGCAGTACTTC,CASSSNGGELAGALYEQYF
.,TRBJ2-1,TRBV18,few,TGTGCCAGCTCACCATTAGGCGGCGGTGAGCAGTTCTTC,CASSPLGGGEQFF
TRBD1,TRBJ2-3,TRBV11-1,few,TGTGCCAGCAGCTCCAGGGGGTTCGCAGATACGCAGTATTTT,CASSSRGFADTQYF
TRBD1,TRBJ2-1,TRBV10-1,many,TGCGCCAGCAGTGATTGGGACAGCTACAATGAGCAGTTCTTC,CASSDWDSYNEQFF
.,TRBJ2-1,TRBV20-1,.,TGCAGTGCTAGAGATAGGGAGACAGCCCTCGATGAGCAGTTCTTC,CSARDRETALDEQFF
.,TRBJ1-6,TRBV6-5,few,TGTGCCAGCAGCCCTACCCTCCGGGGTGATTCACCCCTCCACTTT,CASSPTLRGDSPLHF
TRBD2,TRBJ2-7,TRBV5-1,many,TGCGCCAGCAGCTGGGGACGGGGAGGGCCAACCTACGAGCAGTACTTC,CASSWGRGGPTYEQYF
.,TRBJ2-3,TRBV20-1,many,TGCAGTGTAAGAGGGCCCGGGCCGCCCAACACAGATACGCAGTATTTT,CSVRGPGPPNTDTQYF
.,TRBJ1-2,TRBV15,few,TGTGCCACCAGCGTCGAACCGGGCCTATCGGACTATGGCTACACCTTC,CATSVEPGLSDYGYTF
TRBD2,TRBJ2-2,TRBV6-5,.,TGTGCCAGCAGTTACTCAGGGCTAGCGGCAACCGGGGAGCTGTTTTTT,CASSYSGLAATGELFF
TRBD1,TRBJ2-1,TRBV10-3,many,TGTGCCACTACTAACGGACAGGGGGGCTGGAATGAGCAGTTCTTC,CATTNGQGGWNEQFF
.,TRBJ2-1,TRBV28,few,TGTGCCAGCAGAGTGGGGGTCAATGAGCAGTTCTTC,CASRVGVNEQFF
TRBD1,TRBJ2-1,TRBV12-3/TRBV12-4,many,TGTGCCAGCAGCCCGGGACAGCCACCGACCTACAATGAGCAGTTCTTC,CASSPGQPPTYNEQFF
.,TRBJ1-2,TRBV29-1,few,TGCAGCGCCCGGACGTCCGAAGCTAACTATGGCTACACCTTC,CSARTSEANYGYTF
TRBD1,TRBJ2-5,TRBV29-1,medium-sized,TGCAGCGTCAGAACTCAAGGGACAGGGCAAGAGACCCAGTACTTC,CSVRTQGTGQETQYF
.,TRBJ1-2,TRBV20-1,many,TGCAGTGCTAAACCGGGGGCCTATGGCTACACCTTC,CSAKPGAYGYTF
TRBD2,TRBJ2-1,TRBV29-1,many,TGCAGCGCACAAACTAGCGGCTACAATGAGCAGTTCTTC,CSAQTSGYNEQFF
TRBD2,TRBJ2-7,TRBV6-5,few,TGTGCCAGCAGTTACTCGGCGGGGGGTTCCGGCGAGCAGTACTTC,CASSYSAGGSGEQYF
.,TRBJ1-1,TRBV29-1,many,TGCAGCGCCTCCCAAGGGGTATATACTGAAGCTTTCTTT,CSASQGVYTEAFF
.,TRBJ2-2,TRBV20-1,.,TGCAGTGCTAGAGATCCCTTGGCGTCGAACACCGGGGAGCTGTTTTTT,CSARDPLASNTGELFF